This T cell receptor (beta chain) is from a study of vaccination effects on CD4 cells after COVID-19. Across the whole study: Samples came 142 and 148 days after COVID-19 diagnosis, before vaccination.

It was after approximately 11 days of culture that CD4+ T cells were isolated. Half-medium changes using IL-2 medium occurred on days 3 and 7. With respect to this clone: The antigen remains undetermined.

Here immunoSEQ multiplex PCR was the method, and the copy in TCRdb shows in-frame clones only, minus some. The sample consists of some 63,000 clones, under 85% of them appearing once. This CDR3 contains 15 residues. CDR1 and CDR2 (germline): SQVTM, ANQGSEA. V shed 6 bases and J 7 bases; nucleotides not matched to a gene: 15. This TCR was sampled from a human donor who had a prior SARS-CoV-2 infection. This sequence joins TRBV29-1 and TRBJ1-1; 9 nucleotides line up with TRBD1. Sequences were derived from CD4+ T cells from PBMCs cultured without peptide, sampled before COVID-19 vaccination. The CDR3 sequence is CSVVQGDREAGEAFF. Written as DNA, the CDR3 is TGCAGCGTAGTTCAAGGGGACAGGGAGGCGGGTGAAGCTTTCTTT.